These T cell receptor beta chains were read from a single sample in a study of CD8 T cells in Susac syndrome. TCRdb re-analysed the immunoSEQ multiplex PCR reads in MiXCR, keeping a single row per CDR3 protein. Here the sample spans about 130,000 distinct CDR3 sequences, over 85% being singletons. Source material: CD8+ T cells from PBMCs. These receptors were taken from a human donor with Susac syndrome. Both conserved end residues are trimmed from each CDR3. Size is stated for part of the rows, as once, few or many counts, or as a class when the clone is expanded.

clone size	V gene	J gene	CDR3 protein
NA	TRBV6-5	TRBJ2-2	ASTPGQGMSGELF
few	TRBV5-4	TRBJ2-5	ASSLAASEETQY
NA	TRBV6-2/TRBV6-3	TRBJ2-3	ASSSRALGTQY
NA	TRBV7-2	TRBJ2-7	ASSLGGTYSYEQY
once	TRBV24-1	TRBJ2-1	ATSDPIDNEQF
NA	TRBV14	TRBJ2-1	ASSLAGTGINEQF
NA	TRBV16	TRBJ1-2	ASSQSTTTLNYGYT
NA	TRBV28	TRBJ1-2	ASSLRQGVNYGYT
NA	TRBV20-1	TRBJ2-2	SARGFEREDTGELF
NA	TRBV13	TRBJ1-1	ASSLEENTEAF
NA	TRBV12-3/TRBV12-4	TRBJ2-7	ASSPLGILYEQY
NA	TRBV4-1	TRBJ1-1	ASSQETGRNTEAF
few	TRBV7-9	TRBJ2-3	ASSLVGGLRDTQY
NA	TRBV27	TRBJ2-2	ASEPGMNTGELF
NA	TRBV27	TRBJ2-3	ASSLPGLPDTQY
NA	TRBV4-1	TRBJ2-1	ASSQVLYNEQF
NA	TRBV20-1	TRBJ2-3	SARRGQTTDTQY
NA	TRBV12-3/TRBV12-4	TRBJ2-3	ASRSSGETDTQY
NA	TRBV9	TRBJ1-2	ASSVAGSSNYGYT
NA	TRBV7-9	TRBJ1-5	ASSGDTYSNQPQH
once	TRBV24-1	TRBJ2-2	ATSRQGSTGELF
NA	TRBV6-2/TRBV6-3	TRBJ2-6	ASVDGTLEANVLT
once	TRBV12-3/TRBV12-4	TRBJ1-1	ASSLEGVNTEAF
NA	TRBV6-5	TRBJ1-2	ASSYSQTYGYT
once	TRBV13	TRBJ2-5	ASSLGSGQGWQETQY
NA	TRBV7-9	TRBJ2-1	ASSPASDNEQF
NA	TRBV27	TRBJ2-1	ASSTGTQPTLDEQF
NA	TRBV7-8	TRBJ2-7	ASSLSDRGPYEQY
NA	TRBV20-1	TRBJ2-1	SARDASRFGQF
NA	TRBV7-8	TRBJ2-7	ASSLSRVTGVIEQY
NA	TRBV20-1	TRBJ2-5	SARDSEGWGETQY
once	TRBV18	TRBJ1-2	ASSPPQVQYGYT
NA	TRBV29-1	TRBJ1-1	SVPGRMNTEAF
NA	TRBV7-9	TRBJ2-5	ASRPRGSRGETQY
NA	TRBV13	TRBJ2-3	ASSLATSGDLDTQY
NA	TRBV4-3	TRBJ2-2	ASSRMTVPNTGELF
NA	TRBV12-3/TRBV12-4	TRBJ2-7	ASSFNRGNEQY
NA	TRBV28	TRBJ2-2	ASSLWIGGETNTGELF
NA	TRBV4-1	TRBJ2-7	ASSQQGGTYEQY
NA	TRBV15	TRBJ1-1	ATSRVGGVEEAF
NA	TRBV13	TRBJ2-7	ASSFKGWDYEQY
NA	TRBV29-1	TRBJ2-1	SVEGRLEESSYNEQF
once	TRBV20-1	TRBJ1-5	SARGGRESQPQH
NA	TRBV4-1	TRBJ2-5	ASSQDPGGYEGETQY
NA	TRBV4-1	TRBJ2-7	ASSQARVTSEQY
NA	TRBV27	TRBJ2-5	ASKGGGFQETQY
NA	TRBV7-9	TRBJ1-5	ASSSTDRGYQPQH
few	TRBV27	TRBJ2-7	ASSLSGPSYEQY
NA	TRBV7-9	TRBJ2-7	ASSSGNSYEQY
NA	TRBV20-1	TRBJ2-7	SATMGGDEQY
NA	TRBV4-3	TRBJ1-2	ASSQDHGDPNGYT
NA	TRBV4-1	TRBJ2-5	ASSQGLAGNQETQY
NA	TRBV6-5	TRBJ2-1	ASSTSGEGYNEQF
once	TRBV20-1	TRBJ2-7	SARRTSGRYWEQY
once	TRBV6-1	TRBJ1-5	ASSPLYPWGQPQH